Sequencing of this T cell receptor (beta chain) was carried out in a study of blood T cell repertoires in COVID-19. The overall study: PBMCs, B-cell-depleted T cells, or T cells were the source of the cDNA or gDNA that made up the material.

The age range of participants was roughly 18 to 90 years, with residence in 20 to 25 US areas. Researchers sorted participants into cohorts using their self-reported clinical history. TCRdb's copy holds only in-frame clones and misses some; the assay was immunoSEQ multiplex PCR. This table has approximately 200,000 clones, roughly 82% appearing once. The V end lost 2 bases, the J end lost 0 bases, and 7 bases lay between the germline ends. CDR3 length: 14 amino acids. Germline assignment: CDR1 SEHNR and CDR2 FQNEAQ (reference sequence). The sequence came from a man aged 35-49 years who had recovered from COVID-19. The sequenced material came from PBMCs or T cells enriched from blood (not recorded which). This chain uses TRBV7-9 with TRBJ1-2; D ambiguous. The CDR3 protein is CASSLNSANYGYTF. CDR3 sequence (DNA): TGTGCCAGCAGCTTAAACAGTGCTAACTATGGCTACACCTTC.